This TCR beta chain is from a study of blood T cell repertoires in COVID-19 (TCRdb year 2020). Study-wide context: The collaborator samples originated in the United States, Italy and Spain and spanned the acute and convalescent phases of COVID-19. The material from the prospective study consisted of cDNA or gDNA derived from T cells, B-cell-depleted T cells, or PBMCs. Subjects who had been exposed to COVID-19, were actively infected with it, or had recovered from it provided the deeply sampled blood TCRbeta repertoires that made up the dataset. The repertoires were released in a freely available public database meant as a resource for research on the immune response to SARS-CoV-2. The samples were drawn from two sources: the first 160 participants of the ongoing ImmuneRACE study, and 1,000 to 1,500 subjects contributed by 6 global collaborators. A de-identified subject ID, COVID-19 status, age in years and sex were almost always included in the sample metadata. Where available, HLA class I and class II types were obtained from metadata supplied by the sample provider rather than from assay-based typing.

Notes on this clone: No antigen is known for it. Base qualities are not at hand, and no much larger clone is one base apart.

The immunoSEQ Assay, a bias-controlled multiplex PCR, was used to amplify TCRbeta CDR3 regions from genomic DNA. As for how the authors treated the data: The number of nucleated cells in each sample was estimated by amplification of reference gene primers within the assay. To quantify the absolute abundance of each unique TCRbeta CDR3 rearrangement, sequence reads were collapsed and filtered. For each sample, productive Simpson clonality was calculated as the square root of Simpson's diversity index over productive rearrangements. What TCRdb holds here is the immuneACCESS table cut down to in-frame rearrangements. Part of the clones is not present; checked against another copy, under half of the missing clones reflect an unresolved V gene, and the others are unexplained. V, J and clone size were drawn from that table, and D and trimming were deduced from the DNA. The sample yields around 65,000 clones; approximately 91% were counted once. Together, the top ten hold 1.5% to 2% of the sample.

The collaborating institutions used their own protocols to collect whole blood in K2EDTA tubes. For TCRbeta analysis, collaborators shipped samples as frozen whole blood, isolated PBMCs, or DNA extracted from either of those sample types. Between the V and J ends, shortened by 0 bases and 3 bases respectively, the junction contains 12 bases. CDR1 and CDR2 (SGDLS, YYNGEE) derive from the germline V gene. The CDR3 runs 16 residues from the cysteine to the phenylalanine. The entry retains the CDR3 DNA only, 48 bases that are in frame from base 1. Paper-wide results and their limitations: The amount of clinical and demographic metadata varied by source and participant and was provided uncurated.

The sample comprised peripheral blood. This receptor was obtained from a human donor in a cohort sampled during active COVID-19. The sequence is built from TRBV9 and TRBJ2-2; the D segment cannot be called with confidence. This receptor has the CDR3 CASSVGATADTGELFF. Read as DNA, the sequence is TGTGCCAGCAGCGTAGGAGCGACCGCGGACACCGGGGAGCTGTTTTTT. Where the CDR3 stops, the reference TRBV9 and TRBJ2-2 genes take over; the full variable domain is DSGVTQTPKHLITATGQRVTLRCSPRSGDLSVYWYQQSLDQGLQFLIQYYNGEERAKGNILERFSAQQFPDLHSELNLSSLELGDSALYFCASSVGATADTGELFFGEGSRLTVL.